Given below is one TCR beta chain in context. The antigen is unknown. V was pared by 4 bases and J by 4 bases, with 18 bases between. Germline CDR1 is SGHRS and CDR2 is YFSETQ. There are 15 residues in the CDR3. This specimen belongs to a study of cytomegalovirus exposure and HLA in healthy donors. General study points: A later analysis found that most CMV-associated TCR beta chains appeared HLA-restricted. Later on, an analysis found that several of the most significant clusters appeared to be linked to common viral pathogens, which included parvovirus B19.

It was with 60 Vbeta and 13 Jbeta primers that the PCR ran. The repertoire was sequenced with immunoSEQ multiplex PCR; TCRdb's copy has only in-frame clones and lacks some. The table lists about 200,000 clones, around 77% of them singletons. The TCR originated in a woman aged 25 to 39 in good health and CMV-seronegative. The chain recombines TRBV5-1 with TRBJ2-7, with a possible D match to TRBD2 (6 bases). The source material was PBMCs. CDR3 DNA: TGCGCCAGCAGCCCCCCCCGGATAGCGGTGTACGAGCAGTACTTC. Its translation: CASSPPRIAVYEQYF.